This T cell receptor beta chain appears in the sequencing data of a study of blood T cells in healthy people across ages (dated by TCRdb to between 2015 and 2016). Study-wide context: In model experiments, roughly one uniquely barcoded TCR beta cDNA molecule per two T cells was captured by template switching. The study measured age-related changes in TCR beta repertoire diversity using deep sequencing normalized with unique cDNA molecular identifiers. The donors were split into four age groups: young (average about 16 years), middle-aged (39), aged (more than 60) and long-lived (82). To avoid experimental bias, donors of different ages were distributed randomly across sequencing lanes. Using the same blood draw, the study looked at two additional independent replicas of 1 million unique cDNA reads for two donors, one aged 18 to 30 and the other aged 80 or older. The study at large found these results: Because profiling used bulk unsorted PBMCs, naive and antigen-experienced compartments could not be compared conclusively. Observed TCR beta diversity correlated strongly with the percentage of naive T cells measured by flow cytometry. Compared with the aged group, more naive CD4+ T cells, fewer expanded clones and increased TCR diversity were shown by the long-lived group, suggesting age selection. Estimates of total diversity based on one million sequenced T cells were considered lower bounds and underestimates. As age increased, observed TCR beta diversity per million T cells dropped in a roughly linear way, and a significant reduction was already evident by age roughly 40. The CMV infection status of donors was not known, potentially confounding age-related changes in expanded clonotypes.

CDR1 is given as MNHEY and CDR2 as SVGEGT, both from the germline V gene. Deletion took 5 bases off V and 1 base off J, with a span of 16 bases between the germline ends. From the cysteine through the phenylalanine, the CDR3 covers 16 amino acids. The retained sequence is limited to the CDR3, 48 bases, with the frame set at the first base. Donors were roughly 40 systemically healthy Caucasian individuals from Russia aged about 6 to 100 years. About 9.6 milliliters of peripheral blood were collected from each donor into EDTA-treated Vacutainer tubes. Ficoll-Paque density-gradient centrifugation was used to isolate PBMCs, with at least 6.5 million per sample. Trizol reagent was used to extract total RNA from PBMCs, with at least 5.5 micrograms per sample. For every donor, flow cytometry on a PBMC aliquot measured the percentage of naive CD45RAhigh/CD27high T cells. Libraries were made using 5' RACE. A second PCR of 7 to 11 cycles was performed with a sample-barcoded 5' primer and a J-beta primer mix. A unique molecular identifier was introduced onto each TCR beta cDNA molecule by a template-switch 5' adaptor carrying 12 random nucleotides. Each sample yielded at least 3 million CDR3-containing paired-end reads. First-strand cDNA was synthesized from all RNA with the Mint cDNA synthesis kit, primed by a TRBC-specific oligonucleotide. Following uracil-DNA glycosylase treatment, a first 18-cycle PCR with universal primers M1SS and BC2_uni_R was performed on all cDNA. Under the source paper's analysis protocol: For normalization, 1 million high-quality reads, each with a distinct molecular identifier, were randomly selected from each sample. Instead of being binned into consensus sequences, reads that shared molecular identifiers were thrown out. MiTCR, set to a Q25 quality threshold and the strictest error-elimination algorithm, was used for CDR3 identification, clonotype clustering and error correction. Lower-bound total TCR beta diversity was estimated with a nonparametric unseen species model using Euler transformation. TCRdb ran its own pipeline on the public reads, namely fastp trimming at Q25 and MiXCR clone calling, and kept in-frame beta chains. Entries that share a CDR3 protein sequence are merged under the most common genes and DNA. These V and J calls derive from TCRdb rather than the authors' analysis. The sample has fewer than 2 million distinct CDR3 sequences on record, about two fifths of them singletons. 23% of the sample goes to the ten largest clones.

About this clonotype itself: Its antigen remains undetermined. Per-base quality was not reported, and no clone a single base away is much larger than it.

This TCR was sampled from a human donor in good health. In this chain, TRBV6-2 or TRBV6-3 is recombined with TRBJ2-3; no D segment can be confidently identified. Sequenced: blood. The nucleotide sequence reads TGTGCCAGCAGTCACCAAGGCCCTGGGGGCACAGATACGCAGTATTTT. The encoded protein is CASSHQGPGGTDTQYF.